This T cell receptor (beta chain) was documented in a study of tumor-infiltrating lymphocytes in primary liver carcinoma (dated by TCRdb to about 2017). Background for the entire study: Of the five patients (three men and two women, aged 30 to 69 years), four had hepatocellular carcinoma and one had combined HCC and intrahepatic cholangiocarcinoma. For each liver tumor, the study sampled five regions along with adjacent normal tissue and blood, and applied TCRbeta repertoire sequencing, expression microarrays and whole-exome sequencing. A total of some 35 specimens from 5 patients went through TCRbeta repertoire sequencing, namely 25 tumor regions, 5 adjacent noncancerous liver tissues and 5 peripheral blood samples. High reproducibility was observed for the technical replicate repertoires, with mean shared-clone rates roughly 0.89 and correlation coefficients above 0.95. Samples yielded roughly 3.65 to 7.5 million productive TCRbeta reads; read depth did not differ significantly between tissue types. The tumors of the five patients were staged as T1-T3 N0M0, with maximum diameters ranging from roughly 4.2 to 10 cm. To link TCRbeta repertoire diversity to the local molecular phenotype, the approximately 23 tumor region samples were profiled with Agilent mRNA microarrays.

A constant-region primer and ProtoScript II reverse transcriptase were used to reverse-transcribe TCRbeta-specific cDNA from approximately 550 ng total RNA. TCRbeta libraries were built with three nested multiplex PCR rounds, a slightly modified ARM-PCR procedure. Each of the first two PCR rounds ran for 10 cycles and used multiplex TRBV1-TRBV30 forward primers together with a Cbeta reverse primer. A final 25-cycle PCR with Deep VentR polymerase added sample barcodes and Illumina adapters. Before sequencing, amplicons of 200-500 bp were gel-purified using a QIAquick gel extraction kit. The TCRbeta amplicons were sequenced with 250-bp paired-end reads on an Illumina HiSeq 2500. The paper's data handling went like this. Trimmomatic v0.33 was used to quality-trim the reads, and FLASH v1.2.11 was used to merge paired reads so that full CDR3 sequences could be recovered. V, D and J germline segments were assigned to the rearranged TCRbeta sequences using MiGEC v1.2.1b. VDJtools v1.0.0 computed clonotype statistics and Shannon-Wiener diversity indices. Except for diversity analysis, only the 250 most abundant clonotypes of each sample were used in subsequent analyses to reduce sampling bias. TCRdb took the public reads, trimmed them with fastp at Q25, ran MiXCR for clone calling and kept in-frame beta chains. Entries are consolidated by CDR3 protein sequence, retaining the most common genes and DNA. It is TCRdb's table, rather than the study itself, that gives the V and J calls and clone size. The table for this sample lists approximately 73,000 distinct CDR3 sequences; over 60% of them were counted only once. The ten largest clones capture 28% of the sample.

Total RNA and DNA were co-extracted from roughly 18-30 mg of bulk tissue with the AllPrep DNA/RNA mini kit, without cell sorting. Surgical resection was performed in China between late 2015 and 2016 on about 5 patients with histopathologically diagnosed primary liver carcinoma. Patients had chronic HBV infection and were treatment-naive at sampling. Five spatially separated regions were sampled per tumor: superior, inferior, left-lateral and right-lateral poles, plus the tumor centre. More than 90% viable tumor cells were found by histology in every tumor sample. Each fresh piece of tumor and adjacent tissue was cut in two, with one half stored in RNAlater at -80 degrees C and the other half sent for histology. CDR1 SQVTM and CDR2 ANQGSEA were looked up in the germline V gene. V drops 3 bases and J drops 12 bases, leaving 16 bases in between. Including cysteine and phenylalanine, the CDR3 has 12 amino acids. Only the CDR3 DNA is retained, 36 bases long and in frame from the first base.

With regard to this clonotype: Which antigen it targets is not known. No much larger clone exists at a distance of one base, and base qualities are not known.

What the work shows at the level of the full study, not this receptor alone: Only about 7.5-24% of top clones were present in all five regions of a tumor, suggesting spatial heterogeneity of tumor-infiltrating T cells. A significantly larger repertoire fraction was made up by the top 250 clones in tumors than in blood (p = 0.039). Comparison of CD4+ and CD8+ T cell repertoires was precluded by the use of bulk unsorted samples. The study included only four or five patients, and the authors note findings should be validated in a larger study. Pairs of tumor regions showed greater repertoire overlap (mean about 36%) than tumor-adjacent pairs (about 17%) or tumor-blood pairs (around 15%), which is consistent with antigen-driven expansion. Because only the TCR beta chain was sequenced and unpaired alpha chains were not captured, true repertoire diversity is likely underestimated.

Sequencing used liver tumor tissue from sampling region 4. The sample's cell subset or site label, in plain terms: tumor region T4, right-lateral pole. The sequence was obtained from a man aged 35 to 55 with primary liver carcinoma and hepatitis B virus infection. The receptor chain draws on TRBV29-1 and TRBJ2-3; TRBD2 might be the D gene, on 5 matching bases. The CDR3 sequence is CSVDSDGDIQYF. In nucleotides, the sequence is TGCAGCGTTGATTCGGACGGGGATATACAGTATTTT.